The clone carrying this T cell receptor beta chain came up many times. This record comes from a study of blood T cell repertoires in COVID-19. Original processing notes: It was from reference gene primer amplification that nucleated cell counts were estimated. The table came from immunoSEQ multiplex PCR; TCRdb's copy has only in-frame clones and leaves some out. That table supplies the V and J calls and clone size; D and trimming were determined from the DNA. The sample has some 300,000 clones; 75% to 90% are singletons. The CDR3 spans 13 residues. The V gene lost 1 base and the J gene lost 2 bases, with 9 bases spanning the gap. Germline CDR1 is GTSNPN and CDR2 is SVGIG (reference sequence).

Sequenced material: PBMCs or T cells enriched from blood (not recorded which). This sequence joins TRBV30 and TRBJ2-7, with no clear D. This clonotype was sampled from a woman aged 40 to 50 who had recovered from COVID-19. For the CDR3, the DNA is TGTGCCTGGAGTGAGAGCGTTGCCTACGAGCAGTACTTC. Residues: CAWSESVAYEQYF.